Listed below are T cell receptor beta chains from one sample, sequenced in a study of blood T cell repertoires in COVID-19. Data came from immunoSEQ multiplex PCR; TCRdb stores just in-frame clones and leaves some out. This sample has 45,000 to 55,000 clones, with over 80% found just once. Sequencing was done on a sample of peripheral blood. These TCRs come from a man aged 50-60 years with acute or convalescent COVID-19. Each CDR3 is given with its conserved first and last residue. The D gene is left open where the match is weak. Not every row has a clone size; where given, it reads once, few, many or a size class.

NA | NA | TRBJ2-1 | TRBV11-2 | CASSSIAVSYNEQFF | TGTGCCAGCAGCTCCATAGCGGTTTCCTACAATGAGCAGTTCTTC
TRBD2 | NA | TRBJ2-7 | TRBV5-1 | CASSLGWTSMRVNEQYF | TGCGCCAGCAGCTTGGGGTGGACTAGCATGAGAGTCAACGAGCAGTACTTC
NA | few | TRBJ1-2 | TRBV5-6 | CASSLSQNANYGYTF | TGTGCCAGCAGCTTGAGCCAAAATGCTAACTATGGCTACACCTTC
NA | NA | TRBJ1-2 | TRBV2 | CASEQGGYGYTF | TGTGCCAGCGAACAGGGAGGGTATGGCTACACCTTC
TRBD1 | NA | TRBJ2-2 | TRBV28 | CASSLFLTGGTGELFF | TGTGCCAGCAGTTTGTTTCTGACAGGGGGCACCGGGGAGCTGTTTTTT
NA | NA | TRBJ2-2 | TRBV9 | CASGGRNTGELFF | TGTGCCAGCGGGGGCCGGAACACCGGGGAGCTGTTTTTT
NA | NA | TRBJ1-1 | TRBV5-4 | CASSLVLGGGNTEAFF | TGTGCCAGCAGCTTGGTCTTGGGCGGAGGAAACACTGAAGCTTTCTTT
NA | NA | TRBJ2-7 | TRBV11-3 | CASGEKSGRGEQYF | TGTGCCAGCGGAGAAAAATCGGGCCGGGGCGAGCAGTACTTC
NA | NA | TRBJ2-3 | TRBV7-9 | CASRDVGRDPDTQYF | TGTGCCTCCAGAGATGTGGGGCGGGACCCAGATACGCAGTATTTT
TRBD1 | NA | TRBJ1-5 | TRBV7-6 | CASSGGTGNQPQHF | TGTGCCAGCAGCGGTGGGACAGGGAATCAGCCCCAGCATTTT
TRBD2 | NA | TRBJ2-1 | TRBV27 | CASTLTSGRDEQFF | TGTGCCAGCACCTTGACTAGCGGGAGGGATGAGCAGTTCTTC
TRBD1 | NA | TRBJ1-5 | TRBV12-3/TRBV12-4 | CASSWDRGQPQHF | TGTGCCAGCAGCTGGGACAGGGGTCAGCCCCAGCATTTT
NA | NA | TRBJ1-1 | TRBV7-8 | CASSAHRFTEAFF | TGTGCCAGCAGCGCCCACAGGTTCACTGAAGCTTTCTTT
TRBD1 | NA | TRBJ2-3 | TRBV5-8 | CASTNPGQGAADTQYF | TGTGCCAGCACCAATCCGGGACAGGGGGCCGCAGATACGCAGTATTTT
NA | NA | TRBJ1-2 | TRBV7-2 | CASSSGGVIYGYTF | TGTGCCAGCAGCTCCGGGGGGGTAATCTATGGCTACACCTTC
NA | few | TRBJ2-2 | TRBV24-1 | CATSAGDTGELFF | TGTGCCACCAGTGCAGGGGACACCGGGGAGCTGTTTTTT
NA | NA | TRBJ2-5 | TRBV6-1 | CASSAVRHRPQETQYF | TGTGCCAGCAGTGCGGTCCGGCACAGGCCACAAGAGACCCAGTACTTC
NA | once | TRBJ1-2 | TRBV5-5 | CASSSDPGNYGYTF | TGTGCCAGCAGCTCCGACCCAGGGAACTATGGCTACACCTTC
TRBD1 | NA | TRBJ2-7 | TRBV7-9 | CASSPKDREYEQYF | TGTGCCAGCAGCCCTAAGGACAGGGAGTACGAGCAGTACTTC
TRBD2 | NA | TRBJ2-1 | TRBV5-1 | CASSLRTSYNEQFF | TGCGCCAGCAGCTTACGGACTAGCTACAATGAGCAGTTCTTC
TRBD2 | NA | TRBJ2-1 | TRBV4-2 | CASSQGGTSHVGEQFF | TGTGCCAGCAGCCAAGGAGGGACTAGCCACGTTGGTGAGCAGTTCTTC
NA | NA | TRBJ1-2 | TRBV28 | CASSFNEGWRGKYGYTF | TGTGCCAGCAGTTTCAACGAGGGGTGGAGGGGCAAATATGGCTACACCTTC
TRBD1 | NA | TRBJ1-6 | TRBV30 | CAWGDRPNSPLHF | TGTGCCTGGGGGGACAGACCAAATTCACCCCTCCACTTT
NA | NA | TRBJ1-6 | TRBV6-5 | CASRDRTNSPLHF | TGTGCCAGCAGGGACAGAACTAATTCACCCCTCCACTTT
NA | NA | TRBJ2-1 | TRBV4-3 | CASSQGGSGYNEQFF | TGCGCCAGCAGCCAAGGGGGGAGCGGGTACAATGAGCAGTTCTTC
TRBD1 | NA | TRBJ2-1 | TRBV6-1 | CASSEALGQGARGEQFF | TGTGCCAGCAGTGAAGCGCTCGGGCAGGGGGCGCGCGGTGAGCAGTTCTTC
NA | once | TRBJ1-5 | TRBV2 | CASSGQGRNQPQHF | TGTGCCAGCAGTGGTCAGGGGCGCAATCAGCCCCAGCATTTT
TRBD1 | NA | TRBJ2-1 | TRBV6-4 | CASSRDRGNEQFF | TGTGCCAGCAGTCGGGACAGGGGCAATGAGCAGTTCTTC
NA | few | TRBJ1-5 | TRBV6-2/TRBV6-3 | CASSYSFNRLEPQHF | TGTGCCAGCAGTTACTCGTTTAACAGGTTGGAGCCCCAGCATTTT
TRBD2 | NA | TRBJ2-1 | TRBV6-6 | CASSQVGLADYNEQFF | TGTGCCAGCAGTCAAGTGGGACTAGCGGACTACAATGAGCAGTTCTTC
TRBD2 | NA | TRBJ2-5 | TRBV4-2 | CASSPRVAGLQETQYF | TGTGCCAGCAGCCCCCGTGTAGCGGGACTCCAAGAGACCCAGTACTTC
TRBD1 | NA | TRBJ2-5 | TRBV4-2 | CASSQGWDSPQETQYF | TGTGCCAGCAGCCAAGGGTGGGACAGTCCCCAAGAGACCCAGTACTTC
NA | NA | TRBJ1-4 | TRBV4-1 | CASSQGAANEKLFF | TGCGCCAGCAGCCAAGGGGCAGCTAATGAAAAACTGTTTTTT
NA | NA | TRBJ2-7 | TRBV28 | CASSFMGVKEQYF | TGTGCCAGCAGTTTTATGGGAGTGAAAGAGCAGTACTTC
NA | NA | TRBJ2-7 | TRBV28 | CASKDSVYEQYF | TGTGCCAGCAAAGACAGCGTCTACGAGCAGTACTTC
TRBD2 | NA | TRBJ2-7 | TRBV7-2 | CASSFGGSSSYEQYF | TGTGCCAGCAGCTTCGGCGGGAGCTCTTCCTACGAGCAGTACTTC
TRBD1 | NA | TRBJ2-7 | TRBV5-5 | CASSFSWDRESYEQYF | TGTGCCAGCAGCTTTAGTTGGGACAGGGAATCCTACGAGCAGTACTTC
TRBD1 | NA | TRBJ1-1 | TRBV6-5 | CASRPTGVNTEAFF | TGTGCCAGCAGACCGACAGGGGTGAACACTGAAGCTTTCTTT
TRBD1 | NA | TRBJ2-4 | TRBV6-6 | CASSRSGGTTAGAKNIQYF | TGTGCCAGCAGTAGATCAGGGGGCACGACGGCGGGAGCCAAAAACATTCAGTACTTC
NA | NA | TRBJ1-1 | TRBV5-6 | CASSRRSGLNTEAFF | TGTGCCAGCAGCCGTAGGTCAGGATTGAACACTGAAGCTTTCTTT
NA | few | TRBJ2-2 | TRBV7-8 | CASSSTTVTGELFF | TGTGCCAGCAGCTCCACGACAGTCACCGGGGAGCTGTTTTTT
TRBD2 | NA | TRBJ2-3 | TRBV30 | CAWTGGGHPPTDTQYF | TGTGCCTGGACGGGAGGGGGGCACCCCCCCACAGATACGCAGTATTTT
TRBD2 | once | TRBJ2-1 | TRBV12-5 | CASGLVPLPGLAGVPGTRQFF | TGTGCTAGTGGTTTGGTACCCCTTCCGGGACTAGCGGGAGTCCCTGGGACAAGGCAGTTCTTC
NA | few | TRBJ1-2 | TRBV11-2 | CASSFGAVKGGYTF | TGTGCCAGCAGCTTTGGGGCCGTCAAGGGTGGCTACACCTTC
TRBD2 | NA | TRBJ2-7 | TRBV6-2/TRBV6-3 | CASSYSIELAGVETHEQYF | TGTGCCAGCAGTTACTCGATTGAACTAGCGGGAGTAGAAACCCACGAGCAGTACTTC
NA | NA | TRBJ2-7 | TRBV5-1 | CASYSRQTPYEQYF | TGCGCCAGCTATAGCCGGCAGACTCCCTACGAGCAGTACTTC
TRBD1 | NA | TRBJ1-2 | TRBV18 | CASSPDRFGGYTF | TGTGCCAGCTCACCGGACAGGTTTGGTGGCTACACCTTC
NA | NA | TRBJ2-3 | TRBV5-1 | CASSHSGSTDTQYF | TGCGCCAGCAGCCATAGCGGTAGCACAGATACGCAGTATTTT